This is a list of T cell receptor beta chains from one sample in a study of response to subunit inactivated influenza vaccine. One entry per CDR3 protein, called by TCRdb with MiXCR from the RT-PCR reads. Among 610,000 or so distinct CDR3 sequences listed, approximately 15% were seen once. The source was PBMCs from blood, collected about 11 days after vaccination. These receptors were collected from a man aged 45-65 years who received an inactivated influenza vaccine. CDR3s include the opening cysteine and the closing phenylalanine or tryptophan. Each record gives: D gene, clone size, V gene, J gene, CDR3 protein, CDR3 DNA. The D gene is left open where the match is weak. Not all rows give a size; the values are once, few, many and, for expanded clones, a class.

-	-	TRBV30	TRBJ1-2	CAWNRVLDGYTF	TGTGCCTGGAATCGGGTATTGGATGGCTACACCTTC
TRBD1	few	TRBV20-1	TRBJ2-3	CSADNRGLGDTQYF	TGCAGTGCTGACAACAGGGGGCTGGGAGATACGCAGTATTTT
-	few	TRBV5-1	TRBJ1-5	CASSLSSGLQPQHF	TGCGCCAGCAGCTTGTCCTCCGGACTTCAGCCCCAGCATTTT
TRBD1	few	TRBV6-2/TRBV6-3	TRBJ2-7	CASRPGQGLSGQYF	TGTGCCAGCAGACCTGGACAGGGCCTTTCGGGGCAGTACTTC
-	-	TRBV24-1	TRBJ2-6	CATSEGNSGANVLTF	TGTGCCACCAGTGAAGGGAACTCTGGGGCCAACGTCCTGACTTTC
-	once	TRBV18	TRBJ2-2	CASSPEAVVGELFF	TGTGCCAGCTCACCGGAGGCCGTGGTAGGGGAGCTGTTTTTT
-	-	TRBV27	TRBJ1-1	CASKVEGMNTEAFF	TGTGCCAGCAAGGTGGAGGGCATGAACACTGAAGCTTTCTTT
-	-	TRBV9	TRBJ1-3	CASSVEGATGNTIYF	TGTGCCAGCAGCGTAGAGGGAGCGACTGGAAACACCATATATTTT
-	many	TRBV20-1	TRBJ1-2	CSARENLAGRYGYTF	TGCAGTGCTAGAGAGAATTTGGCAGGCCGCTATGGCTACACCTTC
-	-	TRBV12-3/TRBV12-4	TRBJ2-2	CASSPAGGGELFF	TGTGCCAGCAGTCCCGCGGGTGGCGGGGAGCTGTTTTTT
TRBD2	few	TRBV4-1	TRBJ2-4	CASSQLAGGNIQYF	TGCGCCAGCAGCCAACTAGCGGGAGGAAACATTCAGTACTTC
-	few	TRBV6-1	TRBJ2-5	CASSEFGVRAQETQYF	TGTGCCAGCAGTGAATTCGGAGTAAGAGCGCAAGAGACCCAGTACTTC
TRBD2	-	TRBV20-1	TRBJ2-7	CSAVRDYLYEQYF	TGCAGTGCGGTTCGGGACTATCTCTACGAGCAGTACTTC
-	few	TRBV20-1	TRBJ1-6	CSARDKLQGVSPLHF	TGCAGTGCTAGAGATAAACTACAGGGTGTTTCACCCCTCCACTTT
TRBD2	-	TRBV5-6	TRBJ2-3	CASSLLRGGPDTQYF	TGTGCCAGCAGCTTGCTGCGGGGGGGCCCAGATACGCAGTATTTT
TRBD1	-	TRBV3-1	TRBJ2-7	CASSPTSGGFYEQYF	TGTGCCAGCAGCCCTACTTCAGGGGGCTTTTACGAGCAGTACTTC
-	-	TRBV4-1	TRBJ2-7	CASSQDFSPSVSGRNLPYEQYF	TGCGCCAGCAGCCAAGATTTTTCCCCCTCGGTTAGCGGAAGAAATCTCCCCTACGAGCAGTACTTC
TRBD2	few	TRBV6-5	TRBJ2-1	CASSYAGWPSGRVNEQFF	TGTGCCAGCAGTTACGCGGGTTGGCCTAGCGGGAGGGTCAATGAGCAGTTCTTC
TRBD2	-	TRBV6-1	TRBJ2-1	CASSPSTSGGASEQFF	TGTGCCAGCAGTCCTTCGACTAGCGGGGGGGCAAGCGAGCAGTTCTTC
-	-	TRBV30	TRBJ2-1	CAWSIGLAMYNEQFF	TGTGCCTGGAGTATTGGGCTAGCAATGTACAATGAGCAGTTCTTC
TRBD2	-	TRBV6-2/TRBV6-3	TRBJ2-7	CASSYPTSGLSYEQYF	TGTGCCAGCAGTTACCCGACTAGCGGCCTCTCCTACGAGCAGTACTTC
-	-	TRBV27	TRBJ2-3	CASSFYVADTQYF	TGTGCCAGCAGTTTTTACGTCGCGGATACGCAGTATTTT
-	-	TRBV6-1	TRBJ1-2	CASMSWGAEGGYTF	TGTGCCAGCATGAGCTGGGGCGCCGAAGGTGGCTACACCTTC
-	-	TRBV6-2/TRBV6-3	TRBJ1-5	CASSYSLTGHSSNQPQHF	TGTGCCAGCAGTTACTCGCTTACAGGTCATAGTAGCAATCAGCCCCAGCATTTT
-	-	TRBV28	TRBJ2-1	CASSLPGQQFF	TGTGCCAGCAGTTTACCGGGACAGCAGTTCTTC
TRBD2	-	TRBV20-1	TRBJ2-1	CSAFKPGLAGGSKNEQFF	TGCAGTGCTTTTAAGCCGGGACTAGCGGGAGGAAGTAAGAATGAGCAGTTCTTC
-	-	TRBV4-1	TRBJ2-3	CASSQDDGNLRAQYF	TGCGCCAGCAGCCAAGATGATGGGAACCTAAGGGCGCAGTATTTT
-	-	TRBV5-6	TRBJ2-4	CASSLGDIGVKNIQYF	TGTGCCAGCAGCTTGGGAGACATCGGGGTCAAAAACATTCAGTACTTC
-	-	TRBV5-1	TRBJ2-2	CASSRTEAANTGELFF	TGCGCCAGCAGCCGGACTGAAGCAGCGAACACCGGGGAGCTGTTTTTT
-	-	TRBV7-3	TRBJ1-3	CASAPSSGNTIYF	TGTGCCAGCGCCCCCTCGTCCGGAAACACCATATATTTT
-	few	TRBV20-1	TRBJ2-2	CSARARGVVGELFF	TGCAGTGCTAGGGCTAGGGGCGTTGTCGGGGAGCTGTTTTTT
TRBD2	-	TRBV11-2	TRBJ2-3	CASSLGFRTSGRMSDTQYF	TGTGCCAGCAGCTTAGGGTTTAGGACTAGCGGGAGGATGTCAGATACGCAGTATTTT
TRBD1	many	TRBV7-8	TRBJ2-2	CASSLIGGSGTGELFF	TGTGCCAGCAGCCTCATAGGGGGCTCGGGCACCGGGGAGCTGTTTTTT
-	few	TRBV20-1	TRBJ2-1	CSARTGHYHNEQFF	TGCAGTGCTAGAACGGGACACTATCACAATGAGCAGTTCTTC
TRBD2	-	TRBV12-3/TRBV12-4	TRBJ2-1	CASRISGGLYNEQFF	TGTGCCAGCAGGATTAGCGGGGGTCTATACAATGAGCAGTTCTTC